The 27 T cell receptor beta chains listed next were all sequenced from one sample in a study of blood T cell repertoires in COVID-19. This table comes from immunoSEQ multiplex PCR, and its TCRdb copy is limited to in-frame clones, with some not included. Here the sample spans 270,000 or so clones, 82% being singletons. The sequencing input was peripheral blood. These receptor sequences come from a woman between 18 and 30 years old with acute or convalescent COVID-19.

The chain is built from TRBV9 and TRBJ2-6; D may be TRBD1 (5 bases). Germline V gene data show CDR1 as SGDLS and CDR2 as YYNGEE. The CDR3 contains 18 residues. Trimming cost V 1 base and J 0 bases, with 14 bases left between them. CDR3 DNA sequence: TGTGCCAGCAGCGTACCCGGTGACAGCAACTCTGGGGCCAACGTCCTGACTTTC. It codes for CASSVPGDSNSGANVLTF. Using reference TRBV9 and TRBJ2-6 for the parts outside the CDR3, the full variable domain is DSGVTQTPKHLITATGQRVTLRCSPRSGDLSVYWYQQSLDQGLQFLIQYYNGEERAKGNILERFSAQQFPDLHSELNLSSLELGDSALYFCASSVPGDSNSGANVLTFGAGSRLTVL.

This clone has only a few counts. The chain is built from TRBV11-2 and TRBJ2-1; 10 bases fit TRBD2. CDR3 size: 15 residues. CDR1 is SGHAT and CDR2 is FQNNGV in the germline V gene. The V and J ends lost 5 bases and 0 bases, in that order; junction bases with no gene match: 1. The CDR3 is CASSPSGSSYNEQFF. The CDR3 DNA sequence: TGTGCCAGCAGCCCTAGCGGGAGCTCCTACAATGAGCAGTTCTTC.

The rearrangement links TRBV7-2 to TRBJ1-1, with a weak D call TRBD1 (5 bases). The germline V gene has CDR1 SGHTA and CDR2 FQGNSA. This CDR3 contains 16 residues. Trimming removed 5 bases at V and 4 bases at J, with 20 bases between. The CDR3 DNA reads as TGTGCCAGCAGCGCGCAGGCAGGGTATTCGAGCACTGAAGCTTTCTTT. This codes for CASSAQAGYSSTEAFF.

The CDR3 sequence: CAWLSGTGGAGGGYTF. CDR3 DNA sequence: TGTGCCTGGTTGTCCGGGACAGGGGGCGCCGGGGGTGGCTACACCTTC. The chain has TRBV30 and TRBJ1-2, with TRBD1 identical over 12 bases. Trimming removed 5 bases from V and 7 bases from J; junction bases left unmatched: 14. Germline loops: CDR1 GTSNPN, CDR2 SVGIG (reference sequence). CDR3 length: 16 residues.

The chain joins TRBV6-5 to TRBJ2-1; TRBD2 matches at 9 bases. The germline V gene has CDR1 MNHEY and CDR2 SVGAGI. V trimming: 0 bases; J trimming: 6 bases; junction bases outside the gene matches: 6. CDR3 length: 16 residues. The CDR3 nucleotides read TGTGCCAGCAGTTACTCGTATGGTAGCGGGGGCAATGAGCAGTTCTTC. Protein: CASSYSYGSGGNEQFF.

Concerning this clone itself: Relative to the germline gene, one junction end is altered; a read error may explain this. The genes are TRBV6-1 and TRBJ2-7; 12 bases map to TRBD2. The V gene's germline CDR1 is MNHNS and CDR2 SASEGT. There are 15 residues in the CDR3. The CDR3 nucleotides read TGTGCCAGCAGCGAAGGACTAGCGGGAACCTACGAGCAGTACTTC. It specifies CASSEGLAGTYEQYF.

The rearrangement links TRBV7-2 to TRBJ2-1, with 9 bases lining up with TRBD2. Germline trimming cut 1 base from V and 9 bases from J; bases unmatched to any gene: 13. CDR1 SGHTA and CDR2 FQGNSA come from the germline V gene. This CDR3 contains 17 residues. CDR3 sequence: CASSLVSGRIPPREQFF. The CDR3 DNA reads as TGTGCCAGCAGCTTAGTTAGCGGGAGAATTCCCCCACGTGAGCAGTTCTTC.

About this clone: The identical CDR3 is also encoded by other nucleotide sequences in the sample. The chain recombines TRBV12-3 or TRBV12-4 with TRBJ1-1; D gene unclear. The CDR3 consists of 13 residues. V gave up 3 bases and J gave up 1 base, with 6 bases separating them. CDR3 amino acids: CASSFGQNTEAFF. For the CDR3, the DNA is TGTGCCAGCAGTTTTGGCCAGAACACTGAAGCTTTCTTT.

The chain carries TRBV19 and TRBJ2-5, with TRBD2 matching 10 bases. V gave up 3 bases and J gave up 5 bases; unmatched junction bases: 6. The germline CDR1 and CDR2 sequences are LNHDA and SQIVND (reference sequence). The CDR3 extends over 15 amino acids. CDR3 sequence (DNA): TGTGCCAGTAGTATGAGCGGGAGGGCCGCGGAGACCCAGTACTTC. This sequence encodes CASSMSGRAAETQYF.

The chain links TRBV28 to TRBJ1-1; no clear D. V gave up 4 bases and J gave up 5 bases, with 5 bases separating them. Germline V CDR1 and CDR2: MDHEN, SYDVKM. This CDR3 is 11 amino acids long. CDR3 DNA: TGTGCCAGCAGTTCTATAACTGAAGCTTTCTTT. It yields the protein CASSSITEAFF.

The J gene is TRBJ2-3, the V gene TRBV4-3, with TRBD2 matching 7 bases. Germline CDR1 is LGHNA and CDR2 is YSLEER. Losses at the gene ends were 0 bases for V and 1 base for J; bases not matched to a gene: 16. The CDR3 spans 20 residues. The CDR3 DNA reads as TGCGCCAGCAGCCAAGATTCTAGCGGAAATATTTTTATTGGCACAGATACGCAGTATTTT. It codes for CASSQDSSGNIFIGTDTQYF.

V and J are TRBV28 and TRBJ2-3, with TRBD2 matching over 15 bases. CDR3 length: 17 residues. V gave up 4 bases and J gave up 6 bases; unmatched junction bases: 8. CDR1 is MDHEN, CDR2 SYDVKM, per germline. The CDR3 nucleotides read TGTGCCAGCAGTTCTAGGACTAGCGGGAGGGCCTCGGATACGCAGTATTTT. Translating gives CASSSRTSGRASDTQYF.

In the case of this clone: At one end the junction does not follow the germline gene, possibly because of a read error. The chain employs TRBV7-7 and TRBJ2-2; D perhaps matches TRBD1 (6 bases). Germline assignment: CDR1 SSHAT and CDR2 FNYEAQ (reference sequence). CDR3 length: 13 amino acids. The CDR3 DNA sequence: TGTGCTAGCAGACGAGGACAGTCCGGGGAGCTGTTTTTT. As protein: CASRRGQSGELFF.

The rearrangement uses TRBV4-3 and TRBJ2-2; no definite D call. The CDR3 covers 14 residues. V lost 3 bases, J lost 0 bases, and 5 bases lay in between. Germline assignment: CDR1 LGHNA and CDR2 YSLEER. The CDR3 spells CASSHNTNTGELFF. The CDR3 DNA follows: TGCGCCAGCAGCCACAACACGAACACCGGGGAGCTGTTTTTT.

The chain joins TRBV6-2 or TRBV6-3 to TRBJ2-5; D possibly corresponds to TRBD2 (6 bases). This CDR3 region has 15 residues. Between the trimmed V and J ends, which lost 4 bases and 5 bases, there was a span of 17 bases. The germline V gene encodes CDR1 MNHEY and CDR2 SVGEGT. This chain's CDR3 is CASSSQSGGVETQYF. In DNA, the CDR3 is TGTGCCAGCAGTTCCCAATCCGGGGGTGTGGAGACCCAGTACTTC.

V gene TRBV7-6 combines with J gene TRBJ2-5; TRBD2 aligns across 14 bases. Germline-derived CDR1 and CDR2 are SGHVS and FNYEAQ. J gave up 5 bases and V 4 bases, and 9 bases lay outside the gene matches. The CDR3 totals 17 residues. The DNA of the CDR3 is TGTGCCAGCAGCTCAAGCCCGGGACTAGCGGGAGAGGAGACCCAGTACTTC. Its protein is CASSSSPGLAGEETQYF.

The rearrangement links TRBV30 to TRBJ1-5, with a tentative D call TRBD1 (6 bases). CDR3 length equals 12 residues. Trimming cost V 2 bases and J 7 bases, with 9 bases left between them. The germline V gene has CDR1 GTSNPN and CDR2 SVGIG (reference sequence). The CDR3 loop reads CAWSSGVQPQHF. CDR3 nucleotides: TGTGCCTGGAGTTCAGGGGTCCAGCCCCAGCATTTT.

The gene calls are TRBV10-3 and TRBJ2-7; the match to TRBD2 covers 11 bases. CDR3 size: 15 residues. V shed 4 bases and J 2 bases; nucleotides not matched to a gene: 4. The V gene's germline CDR1 is ENHRY and CDR2 SYGVKD. CDR3 sequence reads: CAISGVAGGTYEQYF. The CDR3 DNA reads TGTGCCATCAGTGGAGTAGCGGGAGGGACCTACGAGCAGTACTTC.

As concerns this clone: The same CDR3 arises from other DNA sequences in this sample as well. The chain couples TRBV6-5 to TRBJ2-2; no clear D. CDR1 is MNHEY and CDR2 is SVGAGI in the germline V gene. Trimming stripped 0 bases from V and 1 base from J, with 3 bases between. The CDR3 runs 14 residues. CDR3 in DNA: TGTGCCAGCAGTTACTCCAGGAACACCGGGGAGCTGTTTTTT. It yields the protein CASSYSRNTGELFF.

The genes are TRBV29-1 and TRBJ2-1; D may be TRBD2 (5 bases). This CDR3 is built from 15 residues. The V and J ends lost 2 bases and 0 bases respectively, with 11 bases between them. Germline loops: CDR1 SQVTM, CDR2 ANQGSEA. Written as DNA, the CDR3 is TGCAGCGTTGAAAGCGGTTATAGCTCCTACAATGAGCAGTTCTTC. It encodes CSVESGYSSYNEQFF.

The rearrangement joins TRBV19 to TRBJ2-1; TRBD2 might be the D (6 bases). Germline assignment: CDR1 LNHDA and CDR2 SQIVND (reference sequence). V lost 3 bases and J 7 bases, leaving 22 bases between the germline ends. This CDR3 comprises 17 residues. CDR3 DNA: TGTGCCAGTAGTATGAGGCCCGTAAAATCGGGGGTGAATGAGCAGTTCTTC. Residues: CASSMRPVKSGVNEQFF.

CDR3 coding DNA: TGCGCCAGCAGTGAGTCATTCCTGGGAACAGGGTTCCAGCCCCAGCATTTT. Its protein product is CASSESFLGTGFQPQHF. The chain joins TRBV10-2 to TRBJ1-5; TRBD1 is a possible D gene (6 bases). Trimming removed 0 bases at V and 7 bases at J, with 19 bases between. The CDR3 contains 17 residues. CDR1 and CDR2 (germline): WSHSY, SAAADI.

The genes are TRBV14 and TRBJ2-1, with 7 bases aligning to TRBD2. Germline V gives CDR1 SGHDN, CDR2 FVKESK. CDR3 length equals 16 residues. Unmatched junction bases numbered 7, after V lost 0 bases and J lost 5 bases. The CDR3 loop reads CASSQDDLAANNEQFF. In nucleotides, the CDR3 is TGTGCCAGCAGCCAAGACGACCTAGCGGCCAACAATGAGCAGTTCTTC.

This sequence joins TRBV7-2 and TRBJ2-5; 13 bases line up with TRBD2. V lost 5 bases and J lost 2; bases outside the gene matches: 5. CDR3 length: 16 amino acids. CDR1 is SGHTA, CDR2 FQGNSA, per germline. CDR3 bases: TGTGCCAGCAGCCAGCAGGGACTAGCGGGGCAAGAGACCCAGTACTTC. Protein product: CASSQQGLAGQETQYF.

CDR3 region: CASSEYFDVADTGELFF. The CDR3 nucleotides are TGTGCCAGCAGTGAATATTTTGACGTAGCGGACACCGGGGAGCTGTTTTTT. V is TRBV25-1 and J is TRBJ2-2; D might be TRBD2 (6 bases). V lost 0 bases to trimming and J lost 3 bases, with 14 bases between them. The CDR3 is 17 residues long. The germline gives CDR1 MGHDK, CDR2 SYGVNS.

This clone has just one count. This chain uses TRBV10-3 with TRBJ2-1; perhaps TRBD2 as D (6 bases). Germline V gene lookup returns CDR1 ENHRY and CDR2 SYGVKD. The CDR3 covers 11 residues. V dropped 11 bases and J dropped 9 bases, with 14 bases sitting between them. The CDR3 reads CAPKLAPEQFF. As DNA, the CDR3 is TGTGCCCCCAAGCTAGCGCCTGAGCAGTTCTTC.

In its sample, this clone was seen a few times. The same CDR3 arises from other DNA sequences in this sample as well. The V gene is TRBV24-1, the J gene TRBJ1-5; D uncertain. The CDR3 spans 13 residues. Germline loops: CDR1 KGHDR, CDR2 SFDVKD. Between the trimmed V and J ends, which lost 5 bases and 6 bases, there was a span of 10 bases. Here the CDR3 reads CATSALEGQPQHF. The CDR3 DNA sequence: TGTGCCACCAGTGCCCTTGAGGGTCAGCCCCAGCATTTT.